A single sample is the source of the 13 T cell receptor beta chains below, sequenced in a study of cytomegalovirus exposure and HLA in healthy donors. PCR involved 60 Vbeta and 13 Jbeta primers. Repertoires were generated with immunoSEQ multiplex PCR, while TCRdb's copy carries only in-frame clones and drops some. The sample carries roughly 100,000 clones, about 80% recorded once. The sequenced sample was PBMCs. These receptor sequences come from a man aged 40-49 years in good health and CMV-seropositive.

This chain links TRBV5-4 with TRBJ2-1, with 14 bases that match TRBD2. This CDR3 has 18 amino acids. Germline V lookup: CDR1 SGHNT, CDR2 YYREEE (reference sequence). V gave up 3 bases and J gave up 2 bases; unmatched junction bases: 7. DNA of the CDR3: TGTGCCAGCAGCTATGGGACTAGCGGGAGAGGGACCTACAATGAGCAGTTCTTC. As protein: CASSYGTSGRGTYNEQFF.

The chain has TRBV4-2 and TRBJ2-7; D possibly corresponds to TRBD2 (6 bases). This CDR3 comprises 14 residues. CDR1 and CDR2 (germline): LGHNA, YNFKEQ. With 2 bases removed from V and 0 bases from J, the gap between germline ends came to 8 bases. The chain's CDR3 is CASSQTGSSYEQYF. The CDR3 DNA is TGTGCCAGCAGCCAAACCGGGAGCTCCTACGAGCAGTACTTC.

This chain links TRBV28 with TRBJ2-2, with D possibly being TRBD1 (6 bases). V lost 2 bases to trimming and J lost 3 bases, with 13 bases between them. The CDR3 has 16 amino acids. CDR1 is MDHEN, CDR2 SYDVKM, per germline. CDR3 coding DNA: TGTGCCAGCAGTTTAGCCGACAGGCGGTACACCGGGGAGCTGTTTTTT. It encodes CASSLADRRYTGELFF.

The J gene is TRBJ2-5, the V gene TRBV7-3; unclear D gene. Germline V gene data show CDR1 as SGHTA and CDR2 as FQGTGA. The CDR3 runs 14 residues. V gave up 1 base and J gave up 0 bases, with 6 bases separating them. Here the CDR3 DNA reads TGTGCCAGCAGCTTAAATCGGTACCAAGAGACCCAGTACTTC. Its protein product is CASSLNRYQETQYF.

The chain uses TRBV2 and TRBJ2-3; D uncertain. V lost 3 bases and J 2 bases, leaving 6 bases between the germline ends. The V gene's germline CDR1 is SNHLY and CDR2 FYNNEI. The CDR3 spans 13 residues. This CDR3 reads CASSDFFTDTQYF. In nucleotides, the CDR3 is TGTGCCAGCAGTGATTTCTTCACAGATACGCAGTATTTT.

The J gene is TRBJ2-2, the V gene TRBV14, with TRBD1 matching 8 bases. CDR3 length: 16 amino acids. Germline V gene lookup returns CDR1 SGHDN and CDR2 FVKESK. The V segment lost 3 bases and the J segment 1 base; nucleotides outside the gene matches: 4. CDR3: CASSHRDRRNTGELFF. CDR3 nucleotides: TGTGCCAGCAGCCACCGGGACAGGCGGAACACCGGGGAGCTGTTTTTT.

The rearrangement uses TRBV7-2 and TRBJ2-1; 9 bases align to TRBD2. The trim removed 1 base at V and 3 bases at J, leaving 7 bases unmatched. The germline gives CDR1 SGHTA, CDR2 FQGNSA. The CDR3 is 17 residues long. CDR3 bases: TGTGCCAGCAGCTTAGGGGGAACTAGCGGGTTCTACAATGAGCAGTTCTTC. It yields the protein CASSLGGTSGFYNEQFF.

The chain joins TRBV6-1 to TRBJ1-5; D remains ambiguous. The germline V and J ends were trimmed by 5 bases and 1 base, with 12 bases remaining between them. Germline V lookup: CDR1 MNHNS, CDR2 SASEGT. CDR3 length equals 15 residues. The CDR3 is CASSPSRGSNQPQHF. The CDR3 DNA follows: TGTGCCAGCAGTCCCTCACGGGGAAGCAATCAGCCCCAGCATTTT.

This clone occurred a few times. The chain recombines TRBV6-1 with TRBJ2-7, with 8 bases aligning to TRBD1. With V trimmed by 0 bases and J by 0 bases, 4 bases remained unmatched. The CDR3 extends over 16 amino acids. Looked up from germline, CDR1 is MNHNS and CDR2 is SASEGT. The CDR3 spells CASSEAWTGSSYEQYF. The CDR3, as DNA: TGTGCCAGCAGTGAAGCGTGGACAGGGTCCTCCTACGAGCAGTACTTC.

The chain has TRBV6-6 and TRBJ1-4; a possible D gene is TRBD1 (6 bases). Germline lookup yields CDR1 MNHNY and CDR2 SVGAGI (reference sequence). Trimming removed 5 bases from V and 0 bases from J, with 13 bases in between. The CDR3 totals 16 residues. The chain's CDR3 is CASSTRTASTNEKLFF. For the CDR3, the DNA is TGTGCCAGCAGTACCCGGACAGCCTCAACTAATGAAAAACTGTTTTTT.

The J gene is TRBJ1-1, the V gene TRBV14; 7 nucleotides match TRBD1. Germline V gene data show CDR1 as SGHDN and CDR2 as FVKESK. The CDR3 has 13 residues. V trimming: 5 bases; J trimming: 4 bases; junction bases outside the gene matches: 4. CDR3 loop: CASSASGGTEAFF. DNA for the CDR3: TGTGCCAGCAGCGCTTCAGGGGGCACTGAAGCTTTCTTT.

This chain joins TRBV7-2 and TRBJ2-3, with 12 bases lining up with TRBD2. The V gene end was trimmed by 5 bases and the J gene end by 5 bases; junction bases not matched to a gene: 14. The CDR3 covers 18 residues. In germline, CDR1 is SGHTA, CDR2 FQGNSA. This CDR3 is CASSDSSLAGGLRDTQYF. Here the CDR3 DNA reads TGTGCCAGCAGCGACTCTTCTCTAGCGGGGGGGCTTAGAGATACGCAGTATTTT.

The rearrangement joins TRBV4-1 to TRBJ1-3, with unresolved D. Germline-derived CDR1 and CDR2 are MGHRA and YSYEKL. The CDR3 spans 20 residues. V was cut by 0 bases and J by 0 bases, with 21 bases left in between. CDR3 loop: CASSQEWSGRGYVSGNTIYF. The CDR3 DNA reads as TGCGCCAGCAGCCAAGAATGGAGTGGTCGGGGTTATGTCTCTGGAAACACCATATATTTT.